Detailed here is one T cell receptor (beta chain). As yet, its antigen is unknown. Sequenced by immunoSEQ multiplex PCR; TCRdb stores in-frame clones only, minus some. Of 100,000 to 150,000 clones listed, roughly 92% are singletons. The data belong to a study of OX40 agonist ivuxolimab in advanced cancers. Turning to the study itself: Ivuxolimab, an agonistic anti-OX40 (CD134) antibody, was given to patients. General study points: Some of the lowest clonal expansion was seen in partial responders at 0.1-3.0 mg/kg. On average, CD8+ T cells had more expanded clones than CD4+.

Germline assignment: CDR1 MDHEN and CDR2 SYDVKM. Trimming took 6 bases from V and 7 from J, leaving 7 bases between them. The CDR3 is 11 residues long. This receptor was taken from an adult with an advanced solid tumor such as melanoma, head and neck, liver or kidney cancer. The rearrangement uses TRBV28 and TRBJ1-5; D not certain. Sequenced material: CD4+ or CD8+ T cells sorted from blood, taken in a trial of the OX40 agonist ivuxolimab. CDR3 sequence reads: CASRSQQPQHF. The DNA of the CDR3 is TGTGCCAGCAGATCTCAACAGCCCCAGCATTTT.